These 11 T cell receptor beta chains share one sample of origin, sequenced in a study of OX40 agonist ivuxolimab in advanced cancers. Generated by immunoSEQ multiplex PCR, the TCRdb table keeps only in-frame clones and is missing some. The repertoire holds 75,000 to 80,000 clones, with 80% to 90% as singletons. Sequences were derived from CD4+ or CD8+ T cells sorted from blood, sampled in a trial of the OX40 agonist ivuxolimab. These receptors were taken from an adult with an advanced solid tumor such as melanoma, head and neck, liver or kidney cancer.

This clone has a single count. CDR3 sequence: CASSEQGGTYTDTQYF. The CDR3 DNA sequence: TGTGCCAGCAGTGAGCAAGGGGGTACGTACACAGATACGCAGTATTTT. The rearrangement links TRBV6-1 to TRBJ2-3, with D tentatively TRBD1 (6 bases). The CDR3 spans 16 residues. Looked up from germline, CDR1 is MNHNS and CDR2 is SASEGT. Between the trimmed V and J ends, which lost 3 bases and 2 bases, there was a span of 15 bases.

The rearrangement uses TRBV5-1 and TRBJ1-2, with TRBD1 matching over 10 bases. The trim removed 4 bases at V and 8 bases at J, leaving 2 bases unmatched. This CDR3 is 12 amino acids long. From germline, CDR1 is SGHRS and CDR2 YFSETQ. In DNA form, the CDR3 reads TGCGCCAGCAGCAGGACAGGGGGAGGCTACACCTTC. Translating it yields CASSRTGGGYTF.

The chain links TRBV4-1 to TRBJ2-1; TRBD2 is a possible D gene (7 bases). CDR3 length: 16 residues. CDR1 is MGHRA, CDR2 YSYEKL, per germline. The ends were cut back, 0 bases at V and 8 bases at J, with 17 bases in the middle. CDR3 DNA sequence: TGCGCCAGCAGCCAAGATGCGGGGAGGGGGATCTATGAGCAGTTCTTC. Translation: CASSQDAGRGIYEQFF.

This clone was picked up one time. The chain combines TRBV5-4 with TRBJ2-1; perhaps D is TRBD1 or TRBD2 (5 bases each). The CDR3 consists of 15 residues. CDR1 is SGHNT, CDR2 YYREEE, per germline (reference sequence). With 4 bases removed from V and 1 base from J, the gap between germline ends came to 12 bases. The CDR3 DNA reads TGTGCCAGCAGCGGGGGACCAAATTCCTACAATGAGCAGTTCTTC. Amino acid sequence: CASSGGPNSYNEQFF.

This clone was seen once. V is TRBV28 and J is TRBJ1-2; D gene ambiguous. The CDR3 extends over 12 amino acids. Trimming left V 5 bases short and J 8 bases short, with 12 bases between. Per the germline V gene, CDR1 is MDHEN and CDR2 is SYDVKM. CDR3 protein: CASSDGWRGYTF. CDR3 DNA sequence: TGTGCCAGCAGTGACGGCTGGAGAGGCTACACCTTC.

For the CDR3, the DNA is TGTGCCAGCAGTTTATCTACGGGAGGCTTCCCAGATACGCAGTATTTT. It yields the protein CASSLSTGGFPDTQYF. This chain uses TRBV28 with TRBJ2-3; 7 bases are shared with TRBD2. The germline V gene encodes CDR1 MDHEN and CDR2 SYDVKM. Trimming took 1 base from V and 4 from J; bases not matched to a gene: 8. There are 16 residues in the CDR3.

The chain links TRBV5-1 to TRBJ1-5; D perhaps matches TRBD1 (6 bases). Germline assignment: CDR1 SGHRS and CDR2 YFSETQ. The CDR3 is made up of 19 amino acids. V was shortened by 0 bases and J by 6 bases, with 25 bases between the two germline ends. The CDR3 nucleotides read TGCGCCAGCAGCTTGGCCATTTCTTTTCGGGGGGCGCGGGGTCAGCCCCAGCATTTT. Translating gives CASSLAISFRGARGQPQHF. The full variable domain, with the rest looked up from reference TRBV5-1 and TRBJ1-5, is KAGVTQTPRYLIKTRGQQVTLSCSPISGHRSVSWYQQTPGQGLQFLFEYFSETQRNKGNFPGRFSGRQFSNSRSEMNVSTLELGDSALYLCASSLAISFRGARGQPQHFGDGTRLSIL.

This clone was counted between two and nine times. The genes are TRBV27 and TRBJ2-2; 8 positions match TRBD1. The ends lost 10 bases at V and 0 bases at J; junction bases unmatched: 7. Germline lookup yields CDR1 MNHEY and CDR2 SMNVEV (reference sequence). This CDR3 region has 15 residues. CDR3 in amino acids: CATRWTGTNTGELFF. DNA for the CDR3: TGTGCCACTAGATGGACAGGGACGAACACCGGGGAGCTGTTTTTT.

V is TRBV13 and J is TRBJ1-3, with 7 bases identical to TRBD1. Germline V gives CDR1 PRHDT, CDR2 FYEKMQ (reference sequence). CDR3 length: 16 amino acids. With 3 bases clipped from V and 0 bases from J, the junction kept 5 bases outside the gene matches. CDR3 bases: TGTGCCAGCAGCTTGGGACAGCATAACTCTGGAAACACCATATATTTT. Protein: CASSLGQHNSGNTIYF.

This chain joins TRBV27 and TRBJ2-2, with D maybe TRBD2 (5 bases). From germline, CDR1 is MNHEY and CDR2 SMNVEV (reference sequence). Between the trimmed V and J ends, which lost 5 bases and 5 bases, there was a span of 18 bases. The CDR3 covers 16 residues. Written as DNA, the CDR3 is TGTGCCAGCAGTCCTATTGAGGGTCGGTGGACCGGGGAGCTGTTTTTT. It yields the protein CASSPIEGRWTGELFF.

By proportion, this clone is medium-sized. This chain connects TRBV30 to TRBJ2-7, with 7 bases matching TRBD1. The CDR3 length is 14 residues. With 4 bases clipped from V and 5 bases from J, the junction kept 11 bases outside the gene matches. The germline gives CDR1 GTSNPN, CDR2 SVGIG (reference sequence). The CDR3 here is CAWNPMLTGDEQYF. The CDR3 DNA reads TGTGCCTGGAATCCGATGCTTACAGGGGACGAGCAGTACTTC.